The rows below give T cell receptor beta chains drawn from one sample of a study of OX40 agonist ivuxolimab in advanced cancers. Using immunoSEQ multiplex PCR, the repertoire was profiled, and TCRdb retains in-frame clones only, with some absent. The sample lists approximately 74,000 clones; over 75% were seen once. Sample: CD4+ or CD8+ T cells sorted from blood, taken in a trial of the OX40 agonist ivuxolimab. These receptors all come from an adult with an advanced solid tumor such as melanoma, head and neck, liver or kidney cancer. Both conserved end residues are part of each CDR3. The D gene is left open where the match is weak. Rows give clone size only sometimes, using once, few, many, or a class for an expanded clone.

size	D	V	J	DNA	CDR3
-	TRBD2	TRBV2	TRBJ2-3	TGTGCCAGCAGTACATGGACTAGCGCCGGCACAGATACGCAGTATTTT	CASSTWTSAGTDTQYF
once	TRBD1	TRBV18	TRBJ2-2	TGTGCCAGCTCACCGGGGGACAGGGGACTCGCGAACACCGGGGAGCTGTTTTTT	CASSPGDRGLANTGELFF
-	-	TRBV7-2	TRBJ1-3	TGTGCCAGCAGCTTAGACTATATAGGAAACACCATATATTTT	CASSLDYIGNTIYF
-	-	TRBV27	TRBJ1-1	TGTGCCAGCAGTTTAATTTGGTTAGGGTCGGGGAACACTGAAGCTTTCTTT	CASSLIWLGSGNTEAFF
-	TRBD2	TRBV6-6	TRBJ2-1	TGTGCCAGCAGTACGGTAGCGGGAGGGTTCACTGAGCAGTTCTTC	CASSTVAGGFTEQFF
-	-	TRBV5-1	TRBJ2-5	TGCGCCAGCAGCTTGGGGCCAGTCGGGGAGACCCAGTACTTC	CASSLGPVGETQYF
-	TRBD1	TRBV6-5	TRBJ1-1	TGTGCCAGCAGTCGACAGGGGTACACTGAAGCTTTCTTT	CASSRQGYTEAFF
-	-	TRBV18	TRBJ1-5	TGTGCCAGCTCAAACGTAGAGAGCAATCAGCCCCAGCATTTT	CASSNVESNQPQHF
-	-	TRBV11-2	TRBJ2-7	TGTGCCAGCAGCCCAGGTGCGGGAATGTACTTC	CASSPGAGMYF
-	TRBD2	TRBV19	TRBJ2-1	TGTGCCAGTAGTGGACTAGAGTCTGAGCAGTTCTTC	CASSGLESEQFF
-	TRBD1	TRBV19	TRBJ2-5	TGTGCCAGTAGTACAGGGACAGGGGGAAAAGAGACCCAGTACTTC	CASSTGTGGKETQYF
-	-	TRBV7-2	TRBJ2-7	TGTGCCAGCAGCTTAGCGGCCGCAGGGAGGATTTACGAGCAGTACTTC	CASSLAAAGRIYEQYF
-	TRBD1	TRBV5-1	TRBJ1-5	TGCGCCAGCAGCCCGGGGGGACAGGGCGGCCAGCCCCAGCATTTT	CASSPGGQGGQPQHF
-	-	TRBV25-1	TRBJ1-1	TGTGCCAGCAGTGACCGTAGCAGGGGAAACACTGAAGCTTTCTTT	CASSDRSRGNTEAFF
once	TRBD1	TRBV11-2	TRBJ2-7	TGTGCCAGCAGCCATCTCATCCACAGGGGTCCCTACGAGCAGTACTTC	CASSHLIHRGPYEQYF
-	-	TRBV19	TRBJ2-6	TGTGCCAGTAGTATCGCCAGGGCTGGGGCCAACGTCCTGACTTTC	CASSIARAGANVLTF
-	-	TRBV28	TRBJ2-3	TGTGCCAGCAGGACGGGGGGCACAGATACGCAGTATTTT	CASRTGGTDTQYF
few	-	TRBV6-5	TRBJ1-3	TGTGCCAGCAGGGACCACAGCGAAAGGAGCAACACCATATATTTT	CASRDHSERSNTIYF
-	-	TRBV4-2	TRBJ2-1	TGTGCCAGCAGCCAATCAACGGGAGCCTTCAATGAGCAGTTCTTC	CASSQSTGAFNEQFF
-	-	TRBV9	TRBJ1-2	TGTGCCAGCAGCGCAACCGGGACACAAGTCTATGGCTACACCTTC	CASSATGTQVYGYTF
-	-	TRBV7-2	TRBJ1-3	TGTGCCAGCAGCTTAGACGTCAGCACCATATATTTT	CASSLDVSTIYF
-	-	TRBV4-2	TRBJ2-1	TGTGCCAGCAGCCAAGGCACCGGGACCAACAATGAGCAGTTCTTC	CASSQGTGTNNEQFF
-	TRBD1	TRBV5-1	TRBJ2-1	TGCGCCAGCAGCTTAAGACAGGGATCCTACAATGAGCAGTTCTTC	CASSLRQGSYNEQFF
few	-	TRBV6-5	TRBJ2-7	TGTGCCAGCAGTTACTCGACTGCAGGGAACTCCTACGAGCAGTACTTC	CASSYSTAGNSYEQYF
-	-	TRBV4-2	TRBJ1-5	TGTGCCAGCAGCCGAGATCGACTGGGAGGGCTTCGGTATGGTAGCAATCAGCCCCAGCATTTT	CASSRDRLGGLRYGSNQPQHF
-	-	TRBV7-9	TRBJ2-1	TGTGCCAGCAGCTCCGGTGCGGGGCGGCAGTTCTTC	CASSSGAGRQFF
-	TRBD2	TRBV5-4	TRBJ2-3	TGTGCCAGCAGCTTGGAGTTGCGGGAGGGCCTCGGCACAGATACGCAGTATTTT	CASSLELREGLGTDTQYF
-	-	TRBV4-1	TRBJ1-6	TGCGCCAGCAGCCAACCCTTCTCGGGGGGCTCACCCCTCCACTTT	CASSQPFSGGSPLHF